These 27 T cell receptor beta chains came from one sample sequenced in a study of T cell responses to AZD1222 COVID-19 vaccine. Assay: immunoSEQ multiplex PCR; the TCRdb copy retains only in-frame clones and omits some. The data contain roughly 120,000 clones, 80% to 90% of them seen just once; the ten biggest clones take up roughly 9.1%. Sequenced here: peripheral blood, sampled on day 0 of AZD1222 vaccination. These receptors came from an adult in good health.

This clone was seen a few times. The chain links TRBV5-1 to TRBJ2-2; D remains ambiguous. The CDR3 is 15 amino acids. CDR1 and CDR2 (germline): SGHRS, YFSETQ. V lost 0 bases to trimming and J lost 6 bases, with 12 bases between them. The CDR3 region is CASSLEPRSAGELFF. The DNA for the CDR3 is TGCGCCAGCAGCTTGGAGCCTAGATCGGCCGGGGAGCTGTTTTTT.

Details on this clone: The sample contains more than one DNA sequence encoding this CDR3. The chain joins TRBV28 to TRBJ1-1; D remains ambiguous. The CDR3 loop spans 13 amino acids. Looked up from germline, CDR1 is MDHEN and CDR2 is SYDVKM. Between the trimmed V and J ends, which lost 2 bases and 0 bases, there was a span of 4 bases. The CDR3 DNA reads TGTGCCAGCAGTTTAGGAATGAACACTGAAGCTTTCTTT. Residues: CASSLGMNTEAFF. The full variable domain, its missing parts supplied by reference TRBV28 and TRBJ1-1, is DVKVTQSSRYLVKRTGEKVFLECVQDMDHENMFWYRQDPGLGLRLIYFSYDVKMKEKGDIPEGYSVSREKKERFSLILESASTNQTSMYLCASSLGMNTEAFFGQGTRLTVV.

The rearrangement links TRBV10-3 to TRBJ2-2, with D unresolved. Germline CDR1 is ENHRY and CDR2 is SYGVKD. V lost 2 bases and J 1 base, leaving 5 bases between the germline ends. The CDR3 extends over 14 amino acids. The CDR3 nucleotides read TGTGCCATCAGTGAGGGGCAGAACACCGGGGAGCTGTTTTTT. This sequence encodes CAISEGQNTGELFF.

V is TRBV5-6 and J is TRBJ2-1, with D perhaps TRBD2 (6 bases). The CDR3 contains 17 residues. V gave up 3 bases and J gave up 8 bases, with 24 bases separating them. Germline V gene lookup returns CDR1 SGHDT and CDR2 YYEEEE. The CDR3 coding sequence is TGTGCCAGCAGCTGGATTTTTGGGGGAGGAAGAGGGGATGAGCAGTTCTTC. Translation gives CASSWIFGGGRGDEQFF.

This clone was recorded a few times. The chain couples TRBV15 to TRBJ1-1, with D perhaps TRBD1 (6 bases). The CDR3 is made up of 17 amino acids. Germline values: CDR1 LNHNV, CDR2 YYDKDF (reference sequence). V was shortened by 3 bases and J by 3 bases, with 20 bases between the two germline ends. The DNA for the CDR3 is TGTGCCACCAGCAGGTCTAATTGGGACAACCTGGACACTGAAGCTTTCTTT. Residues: CATSRSNWDNLDTEAFF.

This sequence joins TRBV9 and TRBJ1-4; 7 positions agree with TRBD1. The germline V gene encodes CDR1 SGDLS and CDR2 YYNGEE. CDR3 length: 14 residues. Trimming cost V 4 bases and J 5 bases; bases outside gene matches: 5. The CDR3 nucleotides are TGTGCCAGCAGCTCCGGGACAGCGAATGAAAAACTGTTTTTT. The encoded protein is CASSSGTANEKLFF.

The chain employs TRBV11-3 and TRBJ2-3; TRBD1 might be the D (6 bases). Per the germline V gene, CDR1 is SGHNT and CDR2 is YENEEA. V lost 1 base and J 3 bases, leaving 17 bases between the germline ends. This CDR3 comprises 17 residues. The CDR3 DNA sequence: TGTGCCAGCAGCTTAGCCCCCAGGGGCCTTGGTACAGATACGCAGTATTTT. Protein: CASSLAPRGLGTDTQYF. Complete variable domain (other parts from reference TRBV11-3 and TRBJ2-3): EAGVVQSPRYKIIEKKQPVAFWCNPISGHNTLYWYLQNLGQGPELLIRYENEEAVDDSQLPKDRFSAERLKGVDSTLKIQPAELGDSAVYLCASSLAPRGLGTDTQYFGPGTRLTVL.

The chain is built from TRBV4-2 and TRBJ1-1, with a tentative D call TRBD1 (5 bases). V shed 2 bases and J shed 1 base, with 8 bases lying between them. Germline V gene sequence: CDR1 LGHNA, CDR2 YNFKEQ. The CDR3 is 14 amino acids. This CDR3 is CASSQRGTNTEAFF. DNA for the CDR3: TGTGCCAGCAGCCAACGGGGCACGAACACTGAAGCTTTCTTT.

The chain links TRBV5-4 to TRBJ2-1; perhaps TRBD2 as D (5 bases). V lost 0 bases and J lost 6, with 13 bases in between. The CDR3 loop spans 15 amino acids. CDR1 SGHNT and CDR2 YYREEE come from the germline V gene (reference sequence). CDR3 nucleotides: TGTGCCAGCAGCTTGGAGTCAGGTCGGGGCAATGAGCAGTTCTTC. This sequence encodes CASSLESGRGNEQFF. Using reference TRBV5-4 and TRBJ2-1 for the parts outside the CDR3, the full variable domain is ETGVTQSPTHLIKTRGQQVTLRCSSQSGHNTVSWYQQALGQGPQFIFQYYREEENGRGNFPPRFSGLQFPNYSSELNVNALELDDSALYLCASSLESGRGNEQFFGPGTRLTVL.

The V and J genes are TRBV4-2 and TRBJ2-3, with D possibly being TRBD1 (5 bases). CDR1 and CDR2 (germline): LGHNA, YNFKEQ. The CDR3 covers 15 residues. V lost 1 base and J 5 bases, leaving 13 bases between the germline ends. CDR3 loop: CASSQAAGSLDTQYF. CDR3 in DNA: TGTGCCAGCAGCCAAGCGGCAGGGTCCTTAGATACGCAGTATTTT.

CDR3 residues: CASEGVGNTIYF. As DNA, the CDR3 is TGTGCCAGTGAAGGTGTGGGAAACACCATATATTTT. The chain is built from TRBV19 and TRBJ1-3; no firm D call. The CDR3 runs to 12 residues. Trimming removed 8 bases at V and 4 bases at J, with 9 bases between. Germline V gene lookup returns CDR1 LNHDA and CDR2 SQIVND (reference sequence). Based on the CDR3 plus reference TRBV19 and TRBJ1-3, the full variable domain is DGGITQSPKYLFRKEGQNVTLSCEQNLNHDAMYWYRQDPGQGLRLIYYSQIVNDFQKGDIAEGYSVSREKKESFPLTVTSAQKNPTAFYLCASEGVGNTIYFGEGSWLTVV.

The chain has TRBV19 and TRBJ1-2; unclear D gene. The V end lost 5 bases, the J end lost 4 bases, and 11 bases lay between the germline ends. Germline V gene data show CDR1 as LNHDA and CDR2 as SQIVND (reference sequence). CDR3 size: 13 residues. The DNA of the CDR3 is TGTGCCAGTAGTTCCTCGGGTGGCTATGGCTACACCTTC. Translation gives CASSSSGGYGYTF.

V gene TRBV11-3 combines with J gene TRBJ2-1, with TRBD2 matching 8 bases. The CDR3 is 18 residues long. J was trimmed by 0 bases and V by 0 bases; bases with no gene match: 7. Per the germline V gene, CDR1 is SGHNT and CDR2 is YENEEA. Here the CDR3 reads CASSLDRGGGISYNEQFF. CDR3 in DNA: TGTGCCAGCAGCTTAGATCGAGGCGGGGGGATCTCCTACAATGAGCAGTTCTTC.

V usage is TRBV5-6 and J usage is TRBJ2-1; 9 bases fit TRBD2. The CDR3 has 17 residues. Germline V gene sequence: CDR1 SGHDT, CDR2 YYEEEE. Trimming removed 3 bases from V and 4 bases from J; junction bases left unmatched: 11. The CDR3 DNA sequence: TGTGCCAGCAGCTCCCCGGGCCTAGCGGGGAGATACAATGAGCAGTTCTTC. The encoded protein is CASSSPGLAGRYNEQFF.

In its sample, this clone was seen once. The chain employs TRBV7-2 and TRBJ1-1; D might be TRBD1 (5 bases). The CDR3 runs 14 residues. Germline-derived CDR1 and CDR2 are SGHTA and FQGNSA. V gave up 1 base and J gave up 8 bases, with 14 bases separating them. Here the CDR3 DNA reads TGTGCCAGCAGCTTAGTTCTCCCCTCAGGGGAAGCTTTCTTT. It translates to CASSLVLPSGEAFF.

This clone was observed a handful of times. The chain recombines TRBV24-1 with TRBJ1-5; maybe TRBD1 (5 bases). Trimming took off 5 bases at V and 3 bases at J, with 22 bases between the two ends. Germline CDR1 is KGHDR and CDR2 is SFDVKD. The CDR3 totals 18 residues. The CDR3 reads CATSAGGFGRTTNQPQHF. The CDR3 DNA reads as TGTGCCACCAGTGCCGGGGGATTTGGCAGGACTACCAATCAGCCCCAGCATTTT.

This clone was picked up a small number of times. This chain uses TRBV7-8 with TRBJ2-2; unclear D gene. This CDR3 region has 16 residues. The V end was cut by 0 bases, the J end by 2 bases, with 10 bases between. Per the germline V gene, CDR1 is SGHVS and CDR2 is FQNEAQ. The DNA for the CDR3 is TGTGCCAGCAGCTTAGCGCTTACAGCCAACACCGGGGAGCTGTTTTTT. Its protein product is CASSLALTANTGELFF.

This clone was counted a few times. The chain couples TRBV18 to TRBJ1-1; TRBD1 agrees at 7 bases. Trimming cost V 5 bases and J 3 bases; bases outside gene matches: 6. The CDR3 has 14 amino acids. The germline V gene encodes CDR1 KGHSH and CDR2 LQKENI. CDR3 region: CASSTSGGDTEAFF. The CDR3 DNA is TGTGCCAGCTCAACATCAGGGGGTGACACTGAAGCTTTCTTT.

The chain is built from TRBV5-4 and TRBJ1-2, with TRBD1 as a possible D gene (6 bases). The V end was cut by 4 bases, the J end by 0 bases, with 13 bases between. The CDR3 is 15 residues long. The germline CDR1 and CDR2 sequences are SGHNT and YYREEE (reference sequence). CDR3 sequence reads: CASSRARGTNYGYTF. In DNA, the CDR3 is TGTGCCAGCAGCAGAGCCAGGGGTACTAACTATGGCTACACCTTC.

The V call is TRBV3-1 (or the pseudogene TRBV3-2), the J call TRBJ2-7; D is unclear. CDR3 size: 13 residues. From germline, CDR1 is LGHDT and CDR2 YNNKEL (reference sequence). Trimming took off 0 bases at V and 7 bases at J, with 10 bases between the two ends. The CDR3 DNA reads TGTGCCAGCAGCCAAGAACCAGGAAGGGAGCAGTACTTC. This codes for CASSQEPGREQYF.

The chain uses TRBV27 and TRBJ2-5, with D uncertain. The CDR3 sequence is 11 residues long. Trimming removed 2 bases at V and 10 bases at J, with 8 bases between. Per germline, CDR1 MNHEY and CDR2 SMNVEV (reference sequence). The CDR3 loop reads CASSLPPFQYF. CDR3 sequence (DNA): TGTGCCAGCAGTTTACCGCCCTTCCAGTACTTC.

The CDR3 region is CASSLASGKTQYF. The CDR3 DNA is TGTGCCAGCAGCTTGGCTAGTGGGAAGACCCAGTACTTC. The rearrangement uses TRBV11-3 and TRBJ2-5; D is ambiguous. V lost 3 bases to trimming and J lost 6 bases, with 11 bases between them. Germline V lookup: CDR1 SGHNT, CDR2 YENEEA. This CDR3 has 13 residues.

CDR3 loop: CASSQVRPTTPGELFF. DNA for the CDR3: TGTGCCAGCAGCCAAGTAAGGCCAACTACTCCCGGGGAGCTGTTTTTT. V is TRBV14 and J is TRBJ2-2; D is unclear. V lost 1 base to trimming and J lost 6 bases, with 15 bases between them. From germline, CDR1 is SGHDN and CDR2 FVKESK. The CDR3 is 16 amino acids.

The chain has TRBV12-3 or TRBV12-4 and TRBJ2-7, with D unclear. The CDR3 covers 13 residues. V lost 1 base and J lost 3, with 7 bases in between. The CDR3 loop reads CASSLGPVYEQYF. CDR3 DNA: TGTGCCAGCAGTTTAGGTCCGGTCTACGAGCAGTACTTC.

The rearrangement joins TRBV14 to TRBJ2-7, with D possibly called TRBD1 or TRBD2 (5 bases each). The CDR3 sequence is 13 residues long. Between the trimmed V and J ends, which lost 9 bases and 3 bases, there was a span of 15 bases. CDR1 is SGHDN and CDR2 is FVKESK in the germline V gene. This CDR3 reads CASPVRGSYEQYF. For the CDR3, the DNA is TGTGCCAGTCCAGTGAGGGGAAGCTACGAGCAGTACTTC.

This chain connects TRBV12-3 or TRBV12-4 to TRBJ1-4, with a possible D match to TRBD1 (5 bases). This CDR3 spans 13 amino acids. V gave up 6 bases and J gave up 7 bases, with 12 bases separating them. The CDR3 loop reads CASRGMGGEKLFF. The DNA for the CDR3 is TGTGCCAGCAGGGGGATGGGGGGTGAAAAACTGTTTTTT.

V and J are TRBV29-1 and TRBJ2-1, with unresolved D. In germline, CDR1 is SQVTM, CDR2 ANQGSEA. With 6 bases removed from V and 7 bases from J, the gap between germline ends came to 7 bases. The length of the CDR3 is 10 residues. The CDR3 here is CSVERNEQFF. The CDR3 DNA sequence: TGCAGCGTAGAGCGTAATGAGCAGTTCTTC.